The clone carrying this T cell receptor beta chain was detected once. These data belong to a study of blood T cell repertoires in COVID-19. Across the study: COVID-19 samples from acute and convalescent phases originated in the United States, Italy and Spain.

In the original processing: Reference gene primer amplification yielded estimated nucleated cell counts. Sequencing was performed with immunoSEQ multiplex PCR; in TCRdb, only in-frame clones are kept and a portion is missing. D and trimming come from the DNA, and the V and J calls and clone size come from that table. The repertoire holds hundreds of thousands of clones, with 88% as singletons. V lost 4 bases and J lost 7; bases outside the gene matches: 19. The CDR3 runs to 17 residues. The germline V gene encodes CDR1 SGHDT and CDR2 YYEEEE. V gene TRBV5-6 combines with J gene TRBJ1-2, with 7 bases fitting TRBD1. Sequencing was performed on peripheral blood. This TCR derives from a man aged 18 to 29 with active or convalescent COVID-19. The CDR3 coding sequence is TGTGCCAGCAGCGCGCCCAGGGGGGCTGCCTTGTTTTTTGGCTACACCTTC. It is translated as CASSAPRGAALFFGYTF.